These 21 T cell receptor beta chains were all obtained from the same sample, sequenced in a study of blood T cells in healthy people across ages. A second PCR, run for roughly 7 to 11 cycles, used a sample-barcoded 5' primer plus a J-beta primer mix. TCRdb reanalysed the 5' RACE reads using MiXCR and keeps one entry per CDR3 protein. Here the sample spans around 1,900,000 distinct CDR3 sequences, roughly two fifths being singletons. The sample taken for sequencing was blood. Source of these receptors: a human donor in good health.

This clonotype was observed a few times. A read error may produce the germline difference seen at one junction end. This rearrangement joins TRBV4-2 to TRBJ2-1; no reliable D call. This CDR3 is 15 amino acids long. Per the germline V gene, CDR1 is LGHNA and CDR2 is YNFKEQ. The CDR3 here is CASSQDLAFYNEQFF. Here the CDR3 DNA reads TGTGCCAGCAGCCAAGACCTGGCTTTTTACAATGAGCAGTTTTTC.

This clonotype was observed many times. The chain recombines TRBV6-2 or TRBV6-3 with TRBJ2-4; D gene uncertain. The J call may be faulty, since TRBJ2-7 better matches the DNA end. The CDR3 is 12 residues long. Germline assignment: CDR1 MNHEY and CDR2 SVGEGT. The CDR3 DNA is TGTGCCAGCAGCTATGTAGTTTACGAGCAGTACTTC. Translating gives CASSYVVYEQYF.

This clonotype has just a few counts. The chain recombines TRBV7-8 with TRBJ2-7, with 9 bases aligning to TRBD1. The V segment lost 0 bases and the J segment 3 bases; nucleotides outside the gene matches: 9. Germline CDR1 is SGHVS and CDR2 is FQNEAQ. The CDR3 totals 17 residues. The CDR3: CASSLARTGQGFYEQYF. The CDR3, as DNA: TGTGCCAGCAGCTTAGCGAGGACGGGACAGGGCTTCTACGAGCAGTACTTC.

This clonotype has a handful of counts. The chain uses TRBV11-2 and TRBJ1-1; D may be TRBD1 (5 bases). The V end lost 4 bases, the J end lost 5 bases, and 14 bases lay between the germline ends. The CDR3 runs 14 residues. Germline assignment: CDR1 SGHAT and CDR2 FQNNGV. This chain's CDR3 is CASSSFVGGTEAFF. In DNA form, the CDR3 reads TGTGCCAGCAGCTCCTTTGTGGGGGGGACTGAAGCTTTCTTT. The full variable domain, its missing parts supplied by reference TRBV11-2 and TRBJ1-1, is EAGVAQSPRYKIIEKRQSVAFWCNPISGHATLYWYQQILGQGPKLLIQFQNNGVVDDSQLPKDRFSAERLKGVDSTLKIQPAKLEDSAVYLCASSSFVGGTEAFFGQGTRLTVV.

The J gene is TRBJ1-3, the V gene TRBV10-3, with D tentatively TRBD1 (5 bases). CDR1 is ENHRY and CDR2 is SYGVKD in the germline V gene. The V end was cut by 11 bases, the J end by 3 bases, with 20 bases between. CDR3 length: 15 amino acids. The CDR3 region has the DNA TGTGCCTCGACGGCTAGGCAGGGAGATGGAAACACCATATATTTT. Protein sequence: CASTARQGDGNTIYF.

The CDR3 DNA reads as TGTGCCAGCAGGTTACAGGGGAATGAGCAGTACTTC. This codes for CASRLQGNEQYF. The chain recombines TRBV2 with TRBJ2-7, with 7 bases lining up with TRBD1. The CDR3 extends over 12 amino acids. Losses at the gene ends were 6 bases for V and 7 bases for J; bases not matched to a gene: 6. In germline, CDR1 is SNHLY, CDR2 FYNNEI.

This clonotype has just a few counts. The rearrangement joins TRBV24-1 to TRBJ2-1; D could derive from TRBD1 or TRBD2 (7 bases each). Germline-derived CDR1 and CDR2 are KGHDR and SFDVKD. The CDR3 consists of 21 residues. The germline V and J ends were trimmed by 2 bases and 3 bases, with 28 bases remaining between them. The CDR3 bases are TGTGCCACCAGTGATTCCCTCGCGGGGGCTAAACCCGGGACAGTCTACAATGAGCAGTTCTTC. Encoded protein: CATSDSLAGAKPGTVYNEQFF.

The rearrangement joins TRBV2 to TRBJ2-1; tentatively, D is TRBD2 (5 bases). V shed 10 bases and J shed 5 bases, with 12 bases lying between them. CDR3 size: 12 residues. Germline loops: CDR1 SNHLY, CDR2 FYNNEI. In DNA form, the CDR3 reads TGTGCCACCAAGGGAGAGGACAATGAGCAGTTCTTC. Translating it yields CATKGEDNEQFF.

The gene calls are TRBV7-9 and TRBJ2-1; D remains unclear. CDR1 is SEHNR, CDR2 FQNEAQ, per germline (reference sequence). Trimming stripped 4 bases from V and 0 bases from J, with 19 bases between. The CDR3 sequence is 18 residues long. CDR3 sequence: CASSSSGRRRSSYNEQFF. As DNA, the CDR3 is TGTGCCAGCAGCTCCTCCGGCAGACGCCGAAGCTCCTACAATGAGCAGTTCTTC. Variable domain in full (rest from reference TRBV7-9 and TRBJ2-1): DTGVSQNPRHKITKRGQNVTFRCDPISEHNRLYWYRQTLGQGPEFLTYFQNEAQLEKSRLLSDRFSAERPKGSFSTLEIQRTEQGDSAMYLCASSSSGRRRSSYNEQFFGPGTRLTVL.

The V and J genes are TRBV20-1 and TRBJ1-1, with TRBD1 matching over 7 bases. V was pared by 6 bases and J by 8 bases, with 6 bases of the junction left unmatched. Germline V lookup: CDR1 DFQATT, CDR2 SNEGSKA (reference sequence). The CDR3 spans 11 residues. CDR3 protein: CSAPRQGEAFF. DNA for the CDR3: TGCAGTGCCCCGAGACAGGGAGAAGCTTTCTTT.

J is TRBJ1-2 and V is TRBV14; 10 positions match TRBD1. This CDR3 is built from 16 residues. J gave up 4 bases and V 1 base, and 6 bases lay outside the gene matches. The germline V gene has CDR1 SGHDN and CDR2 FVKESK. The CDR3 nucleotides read TGTGCCAGCAGCCAAGGGACAGGGGGATATGGCTATGGCTACACCTTC. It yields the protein CASSQGTGGYGYGYTF.

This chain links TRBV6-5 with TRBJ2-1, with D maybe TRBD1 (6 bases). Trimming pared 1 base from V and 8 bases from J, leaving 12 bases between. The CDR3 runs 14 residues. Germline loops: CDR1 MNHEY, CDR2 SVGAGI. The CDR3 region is CASSYFNRVHEQFF. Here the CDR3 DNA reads TGTGCCAGCAGTTACTTCAACAGGGTCCATGAGCAGTTCTTC.

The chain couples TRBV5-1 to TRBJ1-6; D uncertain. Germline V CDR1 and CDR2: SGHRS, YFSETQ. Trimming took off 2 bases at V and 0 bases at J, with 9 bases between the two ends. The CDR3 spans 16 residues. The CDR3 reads CASSFRESSYNSPLHF. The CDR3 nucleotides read TGCGCCAGCAGCTTCAGAGAGAGCTCCTATAATTCACCCCTCCACTTT.

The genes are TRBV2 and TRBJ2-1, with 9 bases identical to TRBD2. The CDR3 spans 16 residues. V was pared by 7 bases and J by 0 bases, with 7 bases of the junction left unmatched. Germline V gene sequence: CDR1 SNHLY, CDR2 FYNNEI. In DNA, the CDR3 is TGTGCCAGCAAAACCCTAGCGGGGAGCTCCTACAATGAGCAGTTCTTC. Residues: CASKTLAGSSYNEQFF.

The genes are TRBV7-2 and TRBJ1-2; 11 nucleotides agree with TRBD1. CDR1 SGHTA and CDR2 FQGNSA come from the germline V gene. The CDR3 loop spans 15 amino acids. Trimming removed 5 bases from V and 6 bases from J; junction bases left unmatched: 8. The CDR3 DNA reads TGTGCCAGCAGCGCCCGGGACAGGGGGGTCCATGGCTACACCTTC. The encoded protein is CASSARDRGVHGYTF.

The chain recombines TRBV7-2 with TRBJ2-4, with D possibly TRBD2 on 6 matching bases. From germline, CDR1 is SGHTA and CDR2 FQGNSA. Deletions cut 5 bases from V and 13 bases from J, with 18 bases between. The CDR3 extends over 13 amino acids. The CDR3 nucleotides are TGTGCCAGCAGCGCCCGACTGCGCGGGGAGCAGTACTTC. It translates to CASSARLRGEQYF.

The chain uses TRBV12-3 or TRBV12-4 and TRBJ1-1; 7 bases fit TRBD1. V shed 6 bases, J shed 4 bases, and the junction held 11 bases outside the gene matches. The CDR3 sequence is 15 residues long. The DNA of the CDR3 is TGTGCCAGCAGAATGATAGGGGGCGGGGGCACTGAAGCTTTCTTT. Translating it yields CASRMIGGGGTEAFF.

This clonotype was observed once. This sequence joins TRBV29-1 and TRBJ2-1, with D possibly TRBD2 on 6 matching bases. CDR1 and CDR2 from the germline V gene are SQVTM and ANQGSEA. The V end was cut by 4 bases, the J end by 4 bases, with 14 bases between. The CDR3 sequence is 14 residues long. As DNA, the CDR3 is TGCAGCGTTGTGACTAGACGTTCGTACAATGAGCAGTTCTTC. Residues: CSVVTRRSYNEQFF.

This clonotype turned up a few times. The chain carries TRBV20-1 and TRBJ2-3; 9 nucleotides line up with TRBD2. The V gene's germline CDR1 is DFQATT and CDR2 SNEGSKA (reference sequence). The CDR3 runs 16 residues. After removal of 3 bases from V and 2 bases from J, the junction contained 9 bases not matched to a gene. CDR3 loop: CSASAGGGVYTDTQYF. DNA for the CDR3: TGCAGTGCTAGTGCCGGCGGGGGGGTCTACACAGATACGCAGTATTTT.

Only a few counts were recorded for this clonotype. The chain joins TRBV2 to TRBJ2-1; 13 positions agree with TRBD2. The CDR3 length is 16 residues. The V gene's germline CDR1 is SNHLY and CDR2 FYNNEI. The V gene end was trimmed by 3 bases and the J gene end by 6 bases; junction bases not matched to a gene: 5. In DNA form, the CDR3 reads TGTGCCAGCAGTGATGTAGGACTAGCGGGGGTCAATGAGCAGTTCTTC. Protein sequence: CASSDVGLAGVNEQFF.

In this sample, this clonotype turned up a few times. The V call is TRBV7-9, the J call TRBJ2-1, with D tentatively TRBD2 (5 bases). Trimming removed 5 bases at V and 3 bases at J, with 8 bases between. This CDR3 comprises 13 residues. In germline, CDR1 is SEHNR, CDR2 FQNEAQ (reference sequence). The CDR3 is CASSQLDYNEQFF. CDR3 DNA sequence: TGTGCCAGCAGCCAACTAGACTACAATGAGCAGTTCTTC.